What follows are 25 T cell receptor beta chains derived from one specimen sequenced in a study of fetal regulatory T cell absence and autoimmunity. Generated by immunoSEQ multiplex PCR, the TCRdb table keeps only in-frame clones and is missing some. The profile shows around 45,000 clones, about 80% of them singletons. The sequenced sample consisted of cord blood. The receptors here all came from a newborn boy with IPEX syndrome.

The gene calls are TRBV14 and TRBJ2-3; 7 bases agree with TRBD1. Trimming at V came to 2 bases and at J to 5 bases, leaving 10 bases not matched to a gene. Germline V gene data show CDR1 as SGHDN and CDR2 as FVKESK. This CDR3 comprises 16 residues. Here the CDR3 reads CASSQRRGGWGDTQYF. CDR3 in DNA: TGTGCCAGCAGCCAAAGGAGAGGGGGCTGGGGAGATACGCAGTATTTT.

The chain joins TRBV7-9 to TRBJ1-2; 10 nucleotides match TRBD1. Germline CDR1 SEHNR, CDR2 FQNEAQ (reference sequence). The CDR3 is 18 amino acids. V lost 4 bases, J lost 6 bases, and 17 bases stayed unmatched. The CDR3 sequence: CASSSRGWRRQGAHGYTF. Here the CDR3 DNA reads TGTGCCAGCAGCTCGAGAGGTTGGCGGAGACAGGGGGCGCATGGCTACACCTTC.

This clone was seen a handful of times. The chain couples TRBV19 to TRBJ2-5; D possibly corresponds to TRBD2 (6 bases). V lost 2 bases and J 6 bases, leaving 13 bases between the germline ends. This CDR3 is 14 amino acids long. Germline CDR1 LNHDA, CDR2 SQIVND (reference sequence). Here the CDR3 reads CASSIFGGSQTQYF. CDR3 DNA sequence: TGTGCCAGTAGTATATTCGGGGGTAGTCAGACCCAGTACTTC.

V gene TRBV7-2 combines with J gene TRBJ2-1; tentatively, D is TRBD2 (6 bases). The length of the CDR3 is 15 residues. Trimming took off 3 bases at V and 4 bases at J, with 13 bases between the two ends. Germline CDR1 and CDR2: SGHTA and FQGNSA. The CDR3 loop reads CASSLISGHYNEQFF. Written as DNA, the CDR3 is TGTGCCAGCAGCTTGATTAGCGGACATTACAATGAGCAGTTCTTC.

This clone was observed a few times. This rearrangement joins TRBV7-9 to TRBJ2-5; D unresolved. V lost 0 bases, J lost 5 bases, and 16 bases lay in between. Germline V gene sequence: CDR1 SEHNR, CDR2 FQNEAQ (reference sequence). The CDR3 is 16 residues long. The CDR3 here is CASSLAPDGAWETQYF. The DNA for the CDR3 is TGTGCCAGCAGCTTAGCTCCGGACGGAGCGTGGGAGACCCAGTACTTC.

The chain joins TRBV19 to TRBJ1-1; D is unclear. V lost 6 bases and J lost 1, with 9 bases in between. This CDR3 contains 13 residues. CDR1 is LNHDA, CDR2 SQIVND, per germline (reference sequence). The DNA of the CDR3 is TGTGCCAGTAGCCCTCGGGCGAACACTGAAGCTTTCTTT. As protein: CASSPRANTEAFF.

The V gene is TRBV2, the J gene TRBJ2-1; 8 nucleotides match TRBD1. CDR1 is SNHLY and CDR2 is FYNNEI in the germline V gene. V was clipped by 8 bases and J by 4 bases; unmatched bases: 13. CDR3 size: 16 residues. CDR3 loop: CASLGIRGPLYNEQFF. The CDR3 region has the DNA TGTGCCAGCCTCGGTATCAGGGGGCCCCTTTACAATGAGCAGTTCTTC.

CDR3 sequence (DNA): TGCGCCAGCAGCTTGTCCGGACAGGGGCCGACAGATACGCAGTATTTT. Its translation: CASSLSGQGPTDTQYF. The genes are TRBV5-1 and TRBJ2-3; 9 positions match TRBD1. This CDR3 contains 16 residues. After removal of 1 base from V and 3 bases from J, the junction contained 6 bases not matched to a gene. Germline CDR1 and CDR2: SGHRS and YFSETQ. Looking up the rest from reference TRBV5-1 and TRBJ2-3 gives the full variable domain: KAGVTQTPRYLIKTRGQQVTLSCSPISGHRSVSWYQQTPGQGLQFLFEYFSETQRNKGNFPGRFSGRQFSNSRSEMNVSTLELGDSALYLCASSLSGQGPTDTQYFGPGTRLTVL.

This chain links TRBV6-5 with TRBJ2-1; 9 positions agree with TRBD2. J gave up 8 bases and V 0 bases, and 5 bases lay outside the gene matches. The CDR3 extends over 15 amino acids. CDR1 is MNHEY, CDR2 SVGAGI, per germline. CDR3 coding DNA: TGTGCCAGCAGTTACTCGGCGGGGGGGCCTGATGAGCAGTTCTTC. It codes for CASSYSAGGPDEQFF.

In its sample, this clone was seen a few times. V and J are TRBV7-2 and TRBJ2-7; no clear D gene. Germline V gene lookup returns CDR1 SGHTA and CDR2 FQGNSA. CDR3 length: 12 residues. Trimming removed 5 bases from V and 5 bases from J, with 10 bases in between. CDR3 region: CASSPLDHEQYF. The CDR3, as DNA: TGTGCCAGCAGCCCCCTGGATCACGAGCAGTACTTC.

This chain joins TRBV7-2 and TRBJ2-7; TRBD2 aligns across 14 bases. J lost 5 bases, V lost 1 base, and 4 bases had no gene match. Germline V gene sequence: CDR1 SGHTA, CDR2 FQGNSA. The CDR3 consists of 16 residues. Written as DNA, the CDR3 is TGTGCCAGCAGCTTAGGGACTAGCGGGGGGAGGCACGAGCAGTACTTC. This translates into CASSLGTSGGRHEQYF.

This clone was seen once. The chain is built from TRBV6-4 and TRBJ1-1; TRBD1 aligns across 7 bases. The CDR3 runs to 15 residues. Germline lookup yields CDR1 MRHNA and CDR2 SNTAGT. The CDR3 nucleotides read TGTGTGGGCAGGGGACAGCCTATTACGAACACTGAAGCTTTCTTT. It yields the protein CVGRGQPITNTEAFF.

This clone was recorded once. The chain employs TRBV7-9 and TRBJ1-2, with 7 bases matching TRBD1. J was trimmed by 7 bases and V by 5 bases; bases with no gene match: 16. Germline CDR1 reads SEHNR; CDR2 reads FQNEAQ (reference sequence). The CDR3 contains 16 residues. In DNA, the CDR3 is TGTGCCAGCAGCCACCGACAGGGCGGGGCTACGGGTGGCTACACCTTC. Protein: CASSHRQGGATGGYTF.

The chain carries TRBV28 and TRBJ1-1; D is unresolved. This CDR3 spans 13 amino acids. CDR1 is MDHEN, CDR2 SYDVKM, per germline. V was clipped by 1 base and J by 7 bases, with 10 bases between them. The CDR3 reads CASSLFGEDEAFF. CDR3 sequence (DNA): TGTGCCAGCAGTTTATTCGGGGAGGATGAAGCTTTCTTT.

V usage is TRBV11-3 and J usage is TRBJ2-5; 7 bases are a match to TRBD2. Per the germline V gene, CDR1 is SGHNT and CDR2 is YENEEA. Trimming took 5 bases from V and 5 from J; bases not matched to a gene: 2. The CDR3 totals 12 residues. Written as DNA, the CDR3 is TGTGCCAGCAGCCGGGGGGTGGAGACCCAGTACTTC. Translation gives CASSRGVETQYF.

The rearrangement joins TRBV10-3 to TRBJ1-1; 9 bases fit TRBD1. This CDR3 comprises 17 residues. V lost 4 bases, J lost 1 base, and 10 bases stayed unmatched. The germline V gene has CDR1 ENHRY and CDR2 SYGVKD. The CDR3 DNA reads TGTGCCATCAGTGTCTCTGTCAGGACAGGGGAGAACACTGAAGCTTTCTTT. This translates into CAISVSVRTGENTEAFF.

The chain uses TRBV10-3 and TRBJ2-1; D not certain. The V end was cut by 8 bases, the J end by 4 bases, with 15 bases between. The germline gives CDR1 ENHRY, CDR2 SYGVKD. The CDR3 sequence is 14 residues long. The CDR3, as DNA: TGTGCCATCGCTCAGGCATTGGGATACAATGAGCAGTTCTTC. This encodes CAIAQALGYNEQFF.

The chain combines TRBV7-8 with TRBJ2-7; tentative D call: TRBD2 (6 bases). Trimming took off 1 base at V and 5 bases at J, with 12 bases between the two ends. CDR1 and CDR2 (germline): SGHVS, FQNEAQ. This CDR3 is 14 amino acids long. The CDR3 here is CASSLGPEGNEQYF. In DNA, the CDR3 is TGTGCCAGCAGCTTAGGTCCGGAGGGAAACGAGCAGTACTTC. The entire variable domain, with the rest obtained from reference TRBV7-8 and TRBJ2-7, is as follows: GAGVSQSPRYKVAKRGQDVALRCDPISGHVSLFWYQQALGQGPEFLTYFQNEAQLDKSGLPSDRFFAERPEGSVSTLKIQRTQQEDSAVYLCASSLGPEGNEQYFGPGTRLTVT.

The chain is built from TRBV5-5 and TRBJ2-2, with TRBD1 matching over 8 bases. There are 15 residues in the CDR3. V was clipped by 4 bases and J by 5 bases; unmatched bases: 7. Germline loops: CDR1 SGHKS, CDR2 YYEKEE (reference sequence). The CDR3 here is CASSEDRVRTGELFF. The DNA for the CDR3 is TGTGCCAGCAGCGAGGACAGGGTACGAACCGGGGAGCTGTTTTTT.

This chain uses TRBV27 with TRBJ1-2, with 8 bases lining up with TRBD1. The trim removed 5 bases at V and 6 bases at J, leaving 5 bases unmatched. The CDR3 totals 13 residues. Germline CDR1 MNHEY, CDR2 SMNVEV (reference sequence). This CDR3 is CASSPHRGDGYTF. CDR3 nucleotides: TGTGCCAGCAGTCCGCACAGGGGGGATGGCTACACCTTC.

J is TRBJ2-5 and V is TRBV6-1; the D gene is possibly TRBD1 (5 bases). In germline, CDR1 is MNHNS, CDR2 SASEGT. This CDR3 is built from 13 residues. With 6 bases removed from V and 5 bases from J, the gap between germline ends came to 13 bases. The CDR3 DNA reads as TGTGCCAGCAGCAGGGTGTTTCAGGAGACCCAGTACTTC. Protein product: CASSRVFQETQYF.

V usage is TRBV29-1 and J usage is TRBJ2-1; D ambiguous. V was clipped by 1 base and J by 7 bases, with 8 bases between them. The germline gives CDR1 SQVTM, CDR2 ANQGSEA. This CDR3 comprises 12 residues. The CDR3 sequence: CSVEAPGNEQFF. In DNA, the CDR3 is TGCAGCGTTGAAGCACCTGGTAATGAGCAGTTCTTC.

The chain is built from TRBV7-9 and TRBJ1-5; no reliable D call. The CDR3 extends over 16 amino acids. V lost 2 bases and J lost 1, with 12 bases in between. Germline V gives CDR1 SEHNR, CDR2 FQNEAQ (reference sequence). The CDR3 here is CASSLYLGESNQPQHF. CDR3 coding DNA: TGTGCCAGCAGCTTATATCTTGGGGAGAGCAATCAGCCCCAGCATTTT.

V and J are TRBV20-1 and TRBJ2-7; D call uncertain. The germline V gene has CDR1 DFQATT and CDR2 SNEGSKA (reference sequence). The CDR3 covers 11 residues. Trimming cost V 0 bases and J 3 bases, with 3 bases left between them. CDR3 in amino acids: CSARDLYEQYF. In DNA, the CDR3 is TGCAGTGCTAGAGATCTCTACGAGCAGTACTTC.

The CDR3 sequence is CASSSPGSGQETQYF. The DNA of the CDR3 is TGTGCCAGCAGTTCCCCCGGCAGCGGCCAAGAGACCCAGTACTTC. The chain is built from TRBV6-6 and TRBJ2-5; TRBD2 is a possible D gene (5 bases). Germline V CDR1 and CDR2: MNHNY, SVGAGI (reference sequence). The V end was cut by 4 bases, the J end by 1 base, with 13 bases between. The CDR3 runs 15 residues.